These 16 T cell receptor beta chains share one sample of origin, sequenced in a study of CD8 T cells in Susac syndrome. Random-hexamer reverse transcription was applied to roughly 0.5 to 1 ug RNA. TCRdb redid the calling of the immunoSEQ multiplex PCR reads with MiXCR, one entry per CDR3 protein. The sample lists fewer than 200,000 distinct CDR3 sequences, roughly 91% occurring once. Source material: CD4+ T cells from PBMCs. All receptors derive from a human donor with Susac syndrome.

The chain links TRBV5-6 to TRBJ2-2; a possible D gene is TRBD2 (6 bases). Trimming removed 4 bases at V and 3 bases at J, with 13 bases between. This CDR3 has 15 amino acids. CDR1 and CDR2 from the germline V gene are SGHDT and YYEEEE. CDR3 nucleotide sequence: TGTGCCAGCAGCAAAAGCAGGGACTACACCGGGGAGCTGTTTTTT. This encodes CASSKSRDYTGELFF.

The chain employs TRBV18 and TRBJ1-4; D is uncertain. The V end was cut by 3 bases, the J end by 10 bases, with 15 bases between. The CDR3 runs 14 residues. Germline CDR1 reads KGHSH; CDR2 reads LQKENI. The chain's CDR3 is CASSPPAANGKLFF. The CDR3 nucleotides read TGTGCCAGCTCACCCCCGGCTGCCAACGGAAAACTGTTTTTT.

The chain carries TRBV27 and TRBJ2-4; 7 nucleotides agree with TRBD1. This CDR3 has 15 residues. The ends lost 5 bases at V and 4 bases at J; junction bases unmatched: 8. Looked up from germline, CDR1 is MNHEY and CDR2 is SMNVEV (reference sequence). The CDR3 sequence is CASSPSGTVKNIQYF. The DNA for the CDR3 is TGTGCCAGCAGTCCCTCCGGGACAGTTAAAAACATTCAGTACTTC.

The chain uses TRBV18 and TRBJ2-3; the D is unclear. Trimming took off 3 bases at V and 4 bases at J, with 11 bases between the two ends. Germline V gene lookup returns CDR1 KGHSH and CDR2 LQKENI. The CDR3 covers 14 residues. The CDR3 region is CASSPPSIPDTQYF. In nucleotides, the CDR3 is TGTGCCAGCTCACCCCCAAGTATTCCAGATACGCAGTATTTT.

The chain employs TRBV20-1 and TRBJ2-7; D possibly corresponds to TRBD2 (5 bases). Germline V lookup: CDR1 DFQATT, CDR2 SNEGSKA (reference sequence). This CDR3 is 13 amino acids long. The V end was cut by 4 bases, the J end by 6 bases, with 16 bases between. CDR3 residues: CSANGVLDGEQYF. CDR3 coding DNA: TGCAGTGCTAACGGGGTGCTTGACGGCGAGCAGTACTTC.

This sequence joins TRBV2 and TRBJ2-1, with 8 bases fitting TRBD2. Looked up from germline, CDR1 is SNHLY and CDR2 is FYNNEI. Trimming at V came to 3 bases and at J to 9 bases, leaving 7 bases not matched to a gene. This CDR3 contains 14 residues. The CDR3 sequence: CASSDQAGASEQFF. In nucleotides, the CDR3 is TGTGCCAGCAGTGATCAAGCGGGAGCTTCTGAGCAGTTCTTC.

The rearrangement uses TRBV30 and TRBJ1-6; the D gene is possibly TRBD1 (5 bases). The CDR3 loop spans 16 amino acids. V lost 0 bases and J lost 9, with 18 bases in between. From germline, CDR1 is GTSNPN and CDR2 SVGIG (reference sequence). The CDR3 DNA is TGTGCCTGGAGTGTACAGGTTCAATGGACGGGTTCACCCCTCCACTTT. It translates to CAWSVQVQWTGSPLHF.

This clonotype has just one count. This chain uses TRBV12-3 or TRBV12-4 with TRBJ1-2; 9 nucleotides line up with TRBD1. The length of the CDR3 is 13 residues. V shed 6 bases, J shed 8 bases, and the junction held 7 bases outside the gene matches. The CDR3 here is CASSLQGAEGYTF. In DNA, the CDR3 is TGTGCCAGCAGCCTACAGGGGGCGGAAGGCTACACCTTC.

V is TRBV7-6 and J is TRBJ2-7; D call uncertain. From germline, CDR1 is SGHVS and CDR2 FNYEAQ. The ends were cut back, 0 bases at V and 4 bases at J, with 13 bases in the middle. The CDR3 sequence is 15 residues long. For the CDR3, the DNA is TGTGCCAGCAGCTTAGCGTCGGCAGCCCGTTACGAGCAGTACTTC. Translating gives CASSLASAARYEQYF.

The chain recombines TRBV5-5 with TRBJ2-1; 8 nucleotides match TRBD2. The CDR3 covers 15 residues. V was pared by 2 bases and J by 4 bases, with 5 bases of the junction left unmatched. CDR1 and CDR2 (germline): SGHKS, YYEKEE (reference sequence). CDR3 residues: CASSLVVAGYNEQFF. The CDR3 region has the DNA TGTGCCAGCAGCTTAGTGGTAGCGGGGTACAATGAGCAGTTCTTC. Based on the CDR3 plus reference TRBV5-5 and TRBJ2-1, the full variable domain is DAGVTQSPTHLIKTRGQQVTLRCSPISGHKSVSWYQQVLGQGPQFIFQYYEKEERGRGNFPDRFSARQFPNYSSELNVNALLLGDSALYLCASSLVVAGYNEQFFGPGTRLTVL.

This chain joins TRBV15 and TRBJ2-5, with D possibly being TRBD2 (5 bases). This CDR3 has 14 amino acids. Per germline, CDR1 LNHNV and CDR2 YYDKDF (reference sequence). Trimming took 1 base from V and 5 from J, leaving 11 bases between them. This chain's CDR3 is CATSRAGLWETQYF. In DNA form, the CDR3 reads TGTGCCACCAGCAGAGCGGGGTTATGGGAGACCCAGTACTTC.

J is TRBJ1-3 and V is TRBV30; tentatively, D is TRBD1 (5 bases). V lost 2 bases and J 6 bases, leaving 17 bases between the germline ends. The CDR3 totals 15 residues. Germline CDR1 is GTSNPN and CDR2 is SVGIG (reference sequence). CDR3 sequence: CAWSRGGVQKNTIYF. In DNA form, the CDR3 reads TGTGCCTGGAGTCGGGGCGGGGTACAAAAAAACACCATATATTTT.

This chain joins TRBV5-1 and TRBJ2-1; D is possibly TRBD2 (5 bases). Looked up from germline, CDR1 is SGHRS and CDR2 is YFSETQ. This CDR3 is 15 amino acids long. The V end lost 4 bases, the J end lost 0 bases, and 11 bases lay between the germline ends. This chain's CDR3 is CASSNELDSYNEQFF. CDR3 DNA: TGCGCCAGCAGCAACGAACTAGACTCCTACAATGAGCAGTTCTTC.

The chain uses TRBV19 and TRBJ2-7, with TRBD2 identical over 14 bases. V lost 5 bases and J lost 7; bases outside the gene matches: 7. The CDR3 has 15 amino acids. The germline gives CDR1 LNHDA, CDR2 SQIVND (reference sequence). The CDR3 spells CASSGTSGGPREQYF. CDR3 in DNA: TGTGCCAGTAGTGGGACTAGCGGGGGACCTAGGGAGCAGTACTTC. Variable domain in full (rest from reference TRBV19 and TRBJ2-7): DGGITQSPKYLFRKEGQNVTLSCEQNLNHDAMYWYRQDPGQGLRLIYYSQIVNDFQKGDIAEGYSVSREKKESFPLTVTSAQKNPTAFYLCASSGTSGGPREQYFGPGTRLTVT.

The chain is built from TRBV18 and TRBJ1-2; D call uncertain. The length of the CDR3 is 15 residues. Germline-derived CDR1 and CDR2 are KGHSH and LQKENI. Trimming removed 1 base from V and 4 bases from J, with 13 bases in between. This CDR3 is CASSPQGGTFYGYTF. The CDR3 DNA follows: TGTGCCAGCTCACCACAAGGCGGTACTTTCTATGGCTACACCTTC.

The rearrangement links TRBV3-1 to TRBJ2-2, with 8 positions matching TRBD2. With V trimmed by 5 bases and J by 3 bases, 8 bases remained unmatched. This CDR3 has 16 residues. Germline-derived CDR1 and CDR2 are LGHDT and YNNKEL (reference sequence). The CDR3 bases are TGTGCCAGCAGCAAGAAGGGGACTAGGGACACCGGGGAGCTGTTTTTT. This codes for CASSKKGTRDTGELFF.